The 16 T cell receptor beta chains below come from one sample, sequenced in a study of OX40 agonist ivuxolimab in advanced cancers. Method: immunoSEQ multiplex PCR; TCRdb's copy keeps in-frame clones and lacks some. The profile shows fewer than 45,000 clones, less than 90% of them singletons. Sequences were derived from CD4+ or CD8+ T cells sorted from blood, sampled in a trial of the OX40 agonist ivuxolimab. These receptors were taken from an adult with an advanced solid tumor such as melanoma, head and neck, liver or kidney cancer.

V and J are TRBV18 and TRBJ1-1, with D perhaps matching TRBD1 (5 bases). The CDR3 covers 15 residues. V lost 6 bases and J lost 2, with 16 bases in between. Germline lookup yields CDR1 KGHSH and CDR2 LQKENI. The CDR3 loop reads CASSYSGASNTEAFF. CDR3 sequence (DNA): TGTGCCAGCTCCTACTCCGGGGCCTCAAACACTGAAGCTTTCTTT.

This chain joins TRBV6-5 and TRBJ2-3; 8 bases fit TRBD2. The junction had 3 bases not matched to a gene; V was cut back by 3 bases and J by 1 base. The CDR3 runs to 15 residues. Germline V gene data show CDR1 as MNHEY and CDR2 as SVGAGI. In DNA form, the CDR3 reads TGTGCCAGCAGTTATCCCGGGGGGGGCACAGATACGCAGTATTTT. It specifies CASSYPGGGTDTQYF.

The chain couples TRBV29-1 to TRBJ2-7, with TRBD1 as a possible D gene (8 bases). Germline V gene sequence: CDR1 SQVTM, CDR2 ANQGSEA. This CDR3 is 14 amino acids long. The V end was cut by 4 bases, the J end by 10 bases, with 23 bases between. Written as DNA, the CDR3 is TGCAGCGTTGGTCCCGGACAGGGCCGGGGGGAACAGTACTTC. Encoded protein: CSVGPGQGRGEQYF.

The rearrangement links TRBV7-2 to TRBJ2-1; D is uncertain. Trimming pared 5 bases from V and 0 bases from J, leaving 5 bases between. The germline CDR1 and CDR2 sequences are SGHTA and FQGNSA. The CDR3 sequence is 13 residues long. The CDR3 nucleotides read TGTGCCAGCAGCCTAAGCTCCTACAATGAGCAGTTCTTC. Translating it yields CASSLSSYNEQFF. The full variable domain, its missing parts supplied by reference TRBV7-2 and TRBJ2-1, is GAGVSQSPSNKVTEKGKDVELRCDPISGHTALYWYRQSLGQGLEFLIYFQGNSAPDKSGLPSDRFSAERTGGSVSTLTIQRTQQEDSAVYLCASSLSSYNEQFFGPGTRLTVL.

The rearrangement uses TRBV11-2 and TRBJ2-3; D tentatively fits TRBD1 or TRBD2 (6 bases each). The V end was cut by 0 bases, the J end by 3 bases, with 10 bases between. CDR3 size: 15 residues. Germline CDR1 reads SGHAT; CDR2 reads FQNNGV. In nucleotides, the CDR3 is TGTGCCAGCAGCTTAGACAGGGGAGGAACAGATACGCAGTATTTT. Amino acids: CASSLDRGGTDTQYF.

Regarding this clone: Distinct nucleotide sequences in the sample also encode this CDR3. The chain joins TRBV30 to TRBJ2-3, with TRBD2 as a possible D gene (5 bases). V was trimmed by 0 bases and J by 1 base, leaving 5 bases between them. The CDR3 loop spans 13 amino acids. Germline loops: CDR1 GTSNPN, CDR2 SVGIG (reference sequence). The DNA of the CDR3 is TGTGCCTGGAGTGTGAGGGGCACAGATACGCAGTATTTT. This encodes CAWSVRGTDTQYF.

The chain employs TRBV5-4 and TRBJ1-2, with D uncertain. The CDR3 totals 13 residues. Per the germline V gene, CDR1 is SGHNT and CDR2 is YYREEE (reference sequence). The germline V and J ends were trimmed by 1 base and 1 base, with 5 bases remaining between them. CDR3 DNA sequence: TGTGCCAGCAGCTTGAGCCTTAACTATGGCTACACCTTC. Its protein is CASSLSLNYGYTF.

The chain employs TRBV4-1 and TRBJ2-7, with TRBD2 matching over 13 bases. The V and J ends lost 0 bases and 3 bases, in that order; junction bases with no gene match: 14. CDR3 length: 20 residues. The germline V gene encodes CDR1 MGHRA and CDR2 YSYEKL. The CDR3 spells CASSQDALRTSGRKFYEQYF. CDR3 DNA: TGCGCCAGCAGCCAAGACGCCCTAAGGACTAGCGGGAGAAAATTCTACGAGCAGTACTTC.

The genes are TRBV4-1 and TRBJ2-5, with D unclear. The V gene lost 0 bases and the J gene lost 5 bases, with 16 bases spanning the gap. There are 16 residues in the CDR3. Germline lookup yields CDR1 MGHRA and CDR2 YSYEKL. CDR3 amino acids: CASSQDLGSPGETQYF. The CDR3 nucleotides read TGCGCCAGCAGCCAAGATCTGGGGTCCCCGGGTGAGACCCAGTACTTC.

This clone showed up just once. The chain is built from TRBV4-3 and TRBJ2-3, with D tentatively TRBD2 (6 bases). Germline V gene data show CDR1 as LGHNA and CDR2 as YSLEER. V was pared by 4 bases and J by 0 bases, with 14 bases between. This CDR3 spans 16 amino acids. In DNA form, the CDR3 reads TGCGCCAGCAGCCCACTACTAGGAGGGAGCACAGATACGCAGTATTTT. Its translation: CASSPLLGGSTDTQYF.

The chain joins TRBV27 to TRBJ2-5, with 8 bases that match TRBD2. Germline CDR1 and CDR2: MNHEY and SMNVEV (reference sequence). This CDR3 region has 14 residues. J was trimmed by 4 bases and V by 6 bases; bases with no gene match: 7. The CDR3: CASSRFGGGETQYF. The CDR3 DNA follows: TGTGCCAGCAGCCGCTTCGGGGGGGGAGAGACCCAGTACTTC.

V usage is TRBV19 and J usage is TRBJ2-3; no clear D gene. The CDR3 covers 15 residues. Germline CDR1 and CDR2: LNHDA and SQIVND (reference sequence). Deletions cut 3 bases from V and 6 bases from J, with 16 bases between. The chain's CDR3 is CASSITATDPDTQYF. CDR3 in DNA: TGTGCCAGTAGTATTACGGCTACGGACCCCGATACGCAGTATTTT.

The chain links TRBV5-1 to TRBJ2-7; 9 bases fit TRBD2. The CDR3 extends over 15 amino acids. Germline-derived CDR1 and CDR2 are SGHRS and YFSETQ. V lost 0 bases and J lost 5; bases outside the gene matches: 6. Here the CDR3 reads CASSLVLAGRHEQYF. CDR3 coding DNA: TGCGCCAGCAGCTTGGTTCTAGCGGGAAGACACGAGCAGTACTTC.

The V and J genes are TRBV7-2 and TRBJ2-3; 11 bases line up with TRBD2. Looked up from germline, CDR1 is SGHTA and CDR2 is FQGNSA. V lost 5 bases to trimming and J lost 0 bases; unmatched junction nucleotides: 4. The CDR3 covers 16 residues. CDR3: CASSPRLAGSTDTQYF. The CDR3 bases are TGTGCCAGCAGCCCTAGACTAGCGGGAAGCACAGATACGCAGTATTTT.

The chain recombines TRBV5-4 with TRBJ1-1; 7 bases are shared with TRBD1. The CDR3 has 15 amino acids. V lost 0 bases, J lost 2 bases, and 4 bases stayed unmatched. Germline V gene lookup returns CDR1 SGHNT and CDR2 YYREEE (reference sequence). The CDR3 bases are TGTGCCAGCAGCTTGGTGACAGGGAGAAACACTGAAGCTTTCTTT. It yields the protein CASSLVTGRNTEAFF.

DNA of the CDR3: TGTGCCAGCAGCCCCCGGACTAGCGGGAACAATGAGCAGTTCTTC. Encoded protein: CASSPRTSGNNEQFF. V is TRBV9 and J is TRBJ2-1; TRBD2 matches 12 bases. Germline V gene data show CDR1 as SGDLS and CDR2 as YYNGEE. The length of the CDR3 is 15 residues. V shed 4 bases, J shed 5 bases, and the junction held 4 bases outside the gene matches.